A single sample gave rise to the 3 T cell receptor beta chains below, sequenced in a study of blood T cell repertoires in COVID-19. The method was immunoSEQ multiplex PCR; TCRdb's version includes in-frame clones alone and lacks a portion of them. The sample consists of about 200,000 clones, roughly 90% of them appearing once. The sequenced sample consisted of PBMCs or T cells enriched from blood (not recorded which). All receptors derive from a woman aged 18-35 years who had recovered from COVID-19.

This sequence joins TRBV6-1 and TRBJ1-2, with 10 bases lining up with TRBD1. The CDR3 sequence is 14 residues long. After removal of 0 bases from V and 6 bases from J, the junction contained 1 base not matched to a gene. CDR1 MNHNS and CDR2 SASEGT come from the germline V gene. CDR3 loop: CASSEAGTGDGYTF. In DNA, the CDR3 is TGTGCCAGCAGTGAAGCCGGGACAGGGGATGGCTACACCTTC.

The V gene is TRBV27, the J gene TRBJ2-1, with 7 bases lining up with TRBD2. This CDR3 is built from 13 residues. J was trimmed by 6 bases and V by 6 bases; bases with no gene match: 5. Germline V gives CDR1 MNHEY, CDR2 SMNVEV (reference sequence). The CDR3 DNA follows: TGTGCCAGCAGACAAGGACTAGTCAATGAGCAGTTCTTC. Amino acid sequence: CASRQGLVNEQFF.

The chain is built from TRBV19 and TRBJ2-3, with D possibly matching TRBD2 (6 bases). Germline values: CDR1 LNHDA, CDR2 SQIVND (reference sequence). This CDR3 contains 14 residues. Between the trimmed V and J ends, which lost 3 bases and 0 bases, there was a span of 7 bases. In DNA, the CDR3 is TGTGCCAGTAGTATGGGACTGAGCACAGATACGCAGTATTTT. This encodes CASSMGLSTDTQYF.